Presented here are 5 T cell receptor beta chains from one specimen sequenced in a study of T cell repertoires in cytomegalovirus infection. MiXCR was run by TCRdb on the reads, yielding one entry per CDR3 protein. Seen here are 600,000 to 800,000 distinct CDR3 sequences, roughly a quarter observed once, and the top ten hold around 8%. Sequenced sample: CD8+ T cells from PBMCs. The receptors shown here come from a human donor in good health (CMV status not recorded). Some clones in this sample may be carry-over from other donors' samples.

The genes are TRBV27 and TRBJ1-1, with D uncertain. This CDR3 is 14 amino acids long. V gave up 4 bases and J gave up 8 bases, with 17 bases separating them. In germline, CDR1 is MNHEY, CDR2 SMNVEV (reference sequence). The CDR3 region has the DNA TGTGCCAGCAGTTCCACCGGGAGGCTCAGAGAAGCTTTCTTT. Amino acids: CASSSTGRLREAFF.

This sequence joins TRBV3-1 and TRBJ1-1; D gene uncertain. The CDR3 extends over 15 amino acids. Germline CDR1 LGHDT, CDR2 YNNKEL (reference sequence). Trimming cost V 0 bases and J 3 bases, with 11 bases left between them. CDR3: CASSQDYPEDTEAFF. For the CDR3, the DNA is TGTGCCAGCAGCCAAGATTACCCGGAGGACACTGAAGCTTTCTTT. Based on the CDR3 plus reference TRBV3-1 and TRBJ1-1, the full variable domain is DTAVSQTPKYLVTQMGNDKSIKCEQNLGHDTMYWYKQDSKKFLKIMFSYNNKELIINETVPNRFSPKSPDKAHLNLHINSLELGDSAVYFCASSQDYPEDTEAFFGQGTRLTVV.

CDR3 sequence: CSVDRDREGGYTF. CDR3 in DNA: TGCAGCGTTGACCGGGACAGGGAAGGAGGCTACACCTTC. The chain is built from TRBV29-1 and TRBJ1-2; TRBD1 matches at 9 bases. This CDR3 contains 13 residues. Germline V gene sequence: CDR1 SQVTM, CDR2 ANQGSEA. The V gene end was trimmed by 3 bases and the J gene end by 8 bases; junction bases not matched to a gene: 7.

The CDR3 loop is CASSYSMRLAGGYNEQFF. The CDR3 nucleotides read TGTGCCAGCAGTTACTCCATGAGACTAGCGGGGGGCTACAATGAGCAGTTCTTC. The V gene is TRBV6-2 or TRBV6-3, the J gene TRBJ2-1; 13 nucleotides agree with TRBD2. J gave up 3 bases and V 0 bases, and 5 bases lay outside the gene matches. This CDR3 is 18 amino acids long. In germline, CDR1 is MNHEY, CDR2 SVGEGT.

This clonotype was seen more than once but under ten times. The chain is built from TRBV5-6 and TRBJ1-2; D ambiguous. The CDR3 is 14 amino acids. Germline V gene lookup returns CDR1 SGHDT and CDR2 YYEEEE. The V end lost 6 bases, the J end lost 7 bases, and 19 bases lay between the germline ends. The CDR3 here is CASTRPGRGFGYTF. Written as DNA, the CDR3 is TGTGCCAGCACGCGGCCGGGCAGAGGTTTTGGCTACACCTTC. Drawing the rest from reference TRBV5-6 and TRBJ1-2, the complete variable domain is DAGVTQSPTHLIKTRGQQVTLRCSPKSGHDTVSWYQQALGQGPQFIFQYYEEEERQRGNFPDRFSGHQFPNYSSELNVNALLLGDSALYLCASTRPGRGFGYTFGSGTRLTVV.